The 21 T cell receptor beta chains listed next were all sequenced from one sample in a study of blood T cells in healthy people across ages. Primers used in a second PCR of roughly 6 to 11 cycles were a sample-barcoded 5' primer and a J-beta primer mix. TCRdb fed the 5' RACE reads into MiXCR, producing one record per CDR3 protein. Among around 2 million distinct CDR3 sequences listed, approximately 39% were seen once. The sample comprised blood. These receptor sequences come from a human donor in good health.

The chain couples TRBV7-3 to TRBJ2-3; 8 positions match TRBD1. Germline trimming cut 5 bases from V and 1 base from J; bases unmatched to any gene: 8. CDR1 and CDR2 (germline): SGHTA, FQGTGA. The CDR3 has 16 amino acids. CDR3 loop: CASSPRLGQGTDTQYF. The CDR3 bases are TGTGCCAGCAGCCCGCGTTTGGGACAGGGCACAGATACGCAGTATTTT.

This chain joins TRBV7-2 and TRBJ2-3, with 10 bases that match TRBD1. V lost 5 bases and J lost 4; bases outside the gene matches: 12. The CDR3 covers 17 residues. Germline CDR1 reads SGHTA; CDR2 reads FQGNSA. This CDR3 is CASSRTGGFFGADTQYF. CDR3 DNA sequence: TGTGCCAGCAGCCGGACAGGGGGGTTCTTTGGCGCAGATACGCAGTATTTT.

This clonotype was seen repeatedly, ten times or more. The V call is TRBV7-3, the J call TRBJ2-1; D perhaps matches TRBD2 (6 bases). Germline V gives CDR1 SGHTA, CDR2 FQGTGA. The V and J ends lost 2 bases and 9 bases respectively, with 14 bases between them. The CDR3 runs to 14 residues. The CDR3 protein is CASSLGVGGGEQFF. The DNA of the CDR3 is TGTGCCAGCAGCTTAGGGGTGGGGGGAGGTGAGCAGTTCTTC.

This clonotype was detected only a few times. V usage is TRBV7-2 and J usage is TRBJ2-7; D not certain. CDR1 SGHTA and CDR2 FQGNSA come from the germline V gene. This CDR3 is 15 amino acids long. Trimming took off 4 bases at V and 0 bases at J, with 13 bases between the two ends. DNA for the CDR3: TGTGCCAGCAGCTCATATAGGACGGCCTCCTACGAGCAGTACTTC. This translates into CASSSYRTASYEQYF.

A few counts support this clonotype. The chain has TRBV9 and TRBJ2-7, with 8 bases matching TRBD2. Germline V gene sequence: CDR1 SGDLS, CDR2 YYNGEE. The CDR3 length is 16 residues. The J segment lost 2 bases and the V segment lost 0 bases, leaving 7 bases of the junction unmatched. CDR3 sequence: CASSVASAGAAYEQYF. In DNA form, the CDR3 reads TGTGCCAGCAGCGTAGCTTCAGCGGGGGCCGCCTACGAGCAGTACTTC.

This clonotype was detected only a few times. The J gene is TRBJ2-7, the V gene TRBV6-2 or TRBV6-3, with D hard to call. Trimming took 0 bases from V and 1 from J, leaving 16 bases between them. CDR3 size: 17 residues. The germline V gene encodes CDR1 MNHEY and CDR2 SVGEGT. In nucleotides, the CDR3 is TGTGCCAGCAGTTACTCGATAATTGGGATTCGGTCCTACGAGCAGTACTTC. Protein product: CASSYSIIGIRSYEQYF.

This clonotype was counted between two and nine times. The rearrangement uses TRBV10-3 and TRBJ2-1; 9 nucleotides line up with TRBD1. CDR3 size: 17 residues. Germline values: CDR1 ENHRY, CDR2 SYGVKD. The V segment lost 0 bases and the J segment 1 base; nucleotides outside the gene matches: 4. The CDR3, as DNA: TGTGCCATCAGTGAGTCCACAGGGGGCGCTTCCTACAATGAGCAGTTCTTC. This codes for CAISESTGGASYNEQFF.

This clonotype was seen more than once but under ten times. The chain has TRBV5-5 and TRBJ2-3, with a possible D match to TRBD1 (5 bases). Germline lookup yields CDR1 SGHKS and CDR2 YYEKEE (reference sequence). The CDR3 consists of 14 residues. V lost 2 bases to trimming and J lost 4 bases, with 11 bases between them. DNA of the CDR3: TGTGCCAGCAGCTTTAGGCAGGGCTCAGATACGCAGTATTTT. Its translation is CASSFRQGSDTQYF.

The chain is built from TRBV4-3 and TRBJ1-2; D might be TRBD1 (5 bases). The V gene lost 1 base and the J gene lost 11 bases, with 17 bases spanning the gap. From germline, CDR1 is LGHNA and CDR2 YSLEER. This CDR3 spans 14 amino acids. CDR3 DNA sequence: TGCGCCAGCAGCCAAGCCAGGACATTCGGCGAATACACCTTC. It encodes CASSQARTFGEYTF.

This clonotype has a handful of counts. The J gene is TRBJ1-6, the V gene TRBV18; D possibly corresponds to TRBD1 (5 bases). V was pared by 2 bases and J by 8 bases, with 13 bases between. Germline V gene sequence: CDR1 KGHSH, CDR2 LQKENI. The CDR3 covers 15 residues. The CDR3 spells CASSPRTLGHSPLHF. CDR3 in DNA: TGTGCCAGCTCACCAAGGACACTTGGACATTCACCCCTCCACTTT.

This sequence joins TRBV7-9 and TRBJ2-1; 8 bases map to TRBD2. There are 17 residues in the CDR3. The V gene end was trimmed by 5 bases and the J gene end by 10 bases; junction bases not matched to a gene: 19. CDR1 SEHNR and CDR2 FQNEAQ come from the germline V gene (reference sequence). The CDR3: CASSPWASSGGPNEQFF. As DNA, the CDR3 is TGTGCCAGCAGCCCCTGGGCCTCCAGCGGGGGCCCGAACGAGCAGTTCTTC.

This chain joins TRBV6-5 and TRBJ2-1; tentatively, D is TRBD1 (6 bases). CDR1 MNHEY and CDR2 SVGAGI come from the germline V gene. Trimming left V 5 bases short and J 4 bases short, with 18 bases between. This CDR3 spans 16 amino acids. The DNA for the CDR3 is TGTGCCAGCAGTCAAAGAGGGACACAACTTTACAATGAGCAGTTCTTC. Encoded protein: CASSQRGTQLYNEQFF.

A word on this clonotype: An end of the junction does not agree with germline; a read error may underlie this. The genes are TRBV12-3 or TRBV12-4 and TRBJ2-2, with 7 bases fitting TRBD1. The CDR3 sequence is 15 residues long. As DNA, the CDR3 is TGTGCCAGCAGTCACTCGGGACAGTCTACCGGGGAGCGGTTTTTT. Translating gives CASSHSGQSTGERFF.

The V call is TRBV12-3 or TRBV12-4, the J call TRBJ2-7; D tentatively fits TRBD1 or TRBD2 (7 bases each). Trimming removed 6 bases at V and 2 bases at J, with 17 bases between. The CDR3 spans 15 residues. The CDR3 reads CASSPGGGMPYEQYF. The CDR3 nucleotides read TGTGCCAGCAGCCCAGGGGGGGGAATGCCCTACGAGCAGTACTTC.

This clonotype was counted a single time. The chain joins TRBV7-8 to TRBJ1-1, with a possible D match to TRBD1 (6 bases). The CDR3 loop spans 16 amino acids. Between the trimmed V and J ends, which lost 2 bases and 1 base, there was a span of 14 bases. From germline, CDR1 is SGHVS and CDR2 FQNEAQ. As DNA, the CDR3 is TGTGCCAGCAGCTTAAGCGCAGGGGATTGGAACACTGAAGCTTTCTTT. Translation: CASSLSAGDWNTEAFF.

CDR3 sequence (DNA): TGCAGTGCTAGAGCTGGGGCCCTCAATCAGCCCCAGCATTTT. This gives the protein CSARAGALNQPQHF. The V gene is TRBV20-1, the J gene TRBJ1-5, with D tentatively TRBD1 (5 bases). V shed 1 base and J shed 3 bases, with 10 bases lying between them. The germline V gene has CDR1 DFQATT and CDR2 SNEGSKA (reference sequence). CDR3 length: 14 residues.

The chain recombines TRBV20-1 with TRBJ2-3; 8 bases fit TRBD2. The CDR3 runs to 15 residues. The V gene end was trimmed by 0 bases and the J gene end by 4 bases; junction bases not matched to a gene: 6. Germline lookup yields CDR1 DFQATT and CDR2 SNEGSKA (reference sequence). The CDR3 nucleotides are TGCAGTGCTAGAGAGATCGGGGGGGCCCCAGATACGCAGTATTTT. This encodes CSAREIGGAPDTQYF.

This clonotype was counted between two and nine times. This rearrangement joins TRBV10-3 to TRBJ1-1; 9 nucleotides line up with TRBD1. Per germline, CDR1 ENHRY and CDR2 SYGVKD. The CDR3 consists of 15 residues. Unmatched junction bases numbered 6, after V lost 2 bases and J lost 5 bases. The CDR3 nucleotides are TGTGCCATCAGTGAGCGGGGACAGGGACGGACTGAAGCTTTCTTT. Protein: CAISERGQGRTEAFF.

The rearrangement uses TRBV7-2 and TRBJ2-3; no definite D call. The V gene lost 3 bases and the J gene lost 5 bases, with 9 bases spanning the gap. Germline CDR1 reads SGHTA; CDR2 reads FQGNSA. CDR3 length: 13 amino acids. The CDR3 loop reads CASSLVVGDTQYF. CDR3 DNA sequence: TGTGCCAGCAGCTTGGTTGTGGGAGATACGCAGTATTTT.

The chain uses TRBV30 and TRBJ1-2; D is perhaps TRBD1 (6 bases). Looked up from germline, CDR1 is GTSNPN and CDR2 is SVGIG (reference sequence). The CDR3 extends over 13 amino acids. The ends were cut back, 0 bases at V and 5 bases at J, with 10 bases in the middle. The CDR3 nucleotides read TGTGCCTGGAGTGTTGGGGGCGCGTATGGCTACACCTTC. Translating it yields CAWSVGGAYGYTF.

The gene calls are TRBV10-3 and TRBJ2-5; either TRBD1 or TRBD2 may fit D (5 bases each). The CDR3 has 14 residues. Germline loops: CDR1 ENHRY, CDR2 SYGVKD. Trimming removed 6 bases from V and 3 bases from J, with 14 bases in between. CDR3 in DNA: TGTGCCATCAGGCCGGGACGGCTAGAAGAGACCCAGTACTTC. Translated, it gives CAIRPGRLEETQYF.